This T cell receptor (beta chain) was sequenced for a study of human T cells and chemical hapten exposure. Unfractionated whole blood yielded total RNA. The CDR3 spans 13 residues. Germline values: CDR1 SQVTM, CDR2 ANQGSEA. With 4 bases clipped from V and 4 bases from J, the junction kept 6 bases outside the gene matches. MiXCR was run by TCRdb on the 5' RACE reads, yielding one entry per CDR3 protein. The data show about 110,000 distinct CDR3 sequences, with approximately 19% seen just once and around 2.7% held by the top ten. The V and J genes are TRBV29-1 and TRBJ1-2, with 7 positions matching TRBD1. This TCR came from a human donor in good health. Written as DNA, the CDR3 is TGCAGCGTTGCCCCCGGGACAGCCTATGGCTACACCTTC. This encodes CSVAPGTAYGYTF.